The 28 T cell receptor beta chains below were found in one sample sequenced in a study of blood T cell repertoires in COVID-19. The table came from immunoSEQ multiplex PCR; TCRdb's copy has only in-frame clones and leaves some out. The sample lists over 300,000 clones, roughly 90% occurring once. What was sequenced was PBMCs or T cells enriched from blood (not recorded which). These receptors were taken from a woman aged 30 to 39 with acute COVID-19.

J is TRBJ1-2 and V is TRBV7-8, with 8 bases that match TRBD1. Germline values: CDR1 SGHVS, CDR2 FQNEAQ. V gave up 5 bases and J gave up 1 base; unmatched junction bases: 6. The CDR3 contains 15 residues. The CDR3 loop is CASSPRTGYNYGYTF. The CDR3 DNA reads as TGTGCCAGCAGCCCAAGGACAGGGTATAACTATGGCTACACCTTC.

This chain links TRBV7-2 with TRBJ1-2, with 8 bases matching TRBD1. The CDR3 covers 15 residues. Germline trimming cut 4 bases from V and 4 bases from J; bases unmatched to any gene: 8. Looked up from germline, CDR1 is SGHTA and CDR2 is FQGNSA. The CDR3 sequence: CASSSGGQAPYGYTF. CDR3 nucleotide sequence: TGTGCCAGCAGCTCGGGGGGACAGGCCCCCTATGGCTACACCTTC.

This chain connects TRBV6-2 or TRBV6-3 to TRBJ1-1; D unresolved. V gave up 4 bases and J gave up 2 bases, with 8 bases separating them. There are 13 residues in the CDR3. Germline CDR1 is MNHEY and CDR2 is SVGEGT. In DNA, the CDR3 is TGTGCCAGCAGTTCCACAGCAAACACTGAAGCTTTCTTT. Translation: CASSSTANTEAFF.

The chain joins TRBV6-4 to TRBJ1-4; weak D call: TRBD1 (5 bases). Germline V gene data show CDR1 as MRHNA and CDR2 as SNTAGT. The CDR3 totals 13 residues. Trimming took 6 bases from V and 7 from J, leaving 12 bases between them. Written as DNA, the CDR3 is TGTGCCAGCAGCTCGGGGGTTGGTGAAAAACTGTTTTTT. It encodes CASSSGVGEKLFF.

This chain links TRBV25-1 with TRBJ2-3; D not certain. CDR3 length equals 12 residues. Germline CDR1 reads MGHDK; CDR2 reads SYGVNS. V dropped 9 bases and J dropped 3 bases, with 10 bases sitting between them. This CDR3 is CASSPGTDTQYF. The CDR3 nucleotides read TGTGCCAGTTCCCCGGGTACAGATACGCAGTATTTT.

The chain couples TRBV27 to TRBJ2-7; D may be TRBD1 (5 bases). CDR1 MNHEY and CDR2 SMNVEV come from the germline V gene (reference sequence). This CDR3 is 15 amino acids long. The germline V and J ends were trimmed by 5 bases and 2 bases, with 16 bases remaining between them. CDR3 DNA sequence: TGTGCCAGCAGTCCTCGGACACGCGTAGCCTACGAGCAGTACTTC. It codes for CASSPRTRVAYEQYF.

The chain carries TRBV7-9 and TRBJ1-1; possibly TRBD1 for D (5 bases). Trimming stripped 7 bases from V and 1 base from J, with 10 bases between. The CDR3 has 13 residues. Germline values: CDR1 SEHNR, CDR2 FQNEAQ (reference sequence). CDR3 sequence: CASTGGWNTEAFF. In nucleotides, the CDR3 is TGTGCCAGCACGGGGGGGTGGAACACTGAAGCTTTCTTT.

The V and J genes are TRBV27 and TRBJ2-1, with 8 bases lining up with TRBD1. This CDR3 has 20 amino acids. Looked up from germline, CDR1 is MNHEY and CDR2 is SMNVEV (reference sequence). V trimming: 4 bases; J trimming: 8 bases; junction bases outside the gene matches: 25. The CDR3 is CASSSLLPRTGTGQLDEQFF. As DNA, the CDR3 is TGTGCCAGCAGTTCGCTTCTTCCTAGGACCGGGACAGGACAGTTGGATGAGCAGTTCTTC.

V usage is TRBV6-2 or TRBV6-3 and J usage is TRBJ2-2; the D gene is possibly TRBD1 (5 bases). With 6 bases removed from V and 6 bases from J, the gap between germline ends came to 11 bases. The CDR3 contains 13 residues. The germline CDR1 and CDR2 sequences are MNHEY and SVGEGT. The CDR3 bases are TGTGCCAGCAGCCAAGGGGTATCCGGGGAGCTGTTTTTT. It encodes CASSQGVSGELFF.

The chain links TRBV4-1 to TRBJ2-2, with TRBD1 as a possible D gene (5 bases). Germline V gives CDR1 MGHRA, CDR2 YSYEKL. V was trimmed by 4 bases and J by 3 bases, leaving 21 bases between them. The CDR3 contains 18 residues. As DNA, the CDR3 is TGCGCCAGCAGCCTGCAAAGGGGCCCATGGTCGGACACCGGGGAGCTGTTTTTT. This codes for CASSLQRGPWSDTGELFF.

The chain couples TRBV5-1 to TRBJ1-6; 8 bases map to TRBD1. Trimming at V came to 1 base and at J to 6 bases, leaving 6 bases not matched to a gene. The germline gives CDR1 SGHRS, CDR2 YFSETQ. This CDR3 is 16 amino acids long. CDR3 DNA: TGCGCCAGCAGCTTGTGGCAGGGGGCGCCTAATTCACCCCTCCACTTT. Protein product: CASSLWQGAPNSPLHF.

This chain joins TRBV9 and TRBJ2-5; D might be TRBD2 (5 bases). Germline lookup yields CDR1 SGDLS and CDR2 YYNGEE. Trimming pared 0 bases from V and 5 bases from J, leaving 14 bases between. This CDR3 comprises 15 residues. The CDR3 protein is CASSVEGSAFETQYF. Written as DNA, the CDR3 is TGTGCCAGCAGCGTAGAAGGTAGCGCCTTCGAGACCCAGTACTTC.

The V call is TRBV5-5, the J call TRBJ1-6; D may be TRBD1 (5 bases). CDR1 and CDR2 (germline): SGHKS, YYEKEE (reference sequence). The V end lost 4 bases, the J end lost 9 bases, and 20 bases lay between the germline ends. This CDR3 spans 16 amino acids. The DNA for the CDR3 is TGTGCCAGCAGCCAAGACAGATCCTTCGCAGGTTCACCCCTCCACTTT. It yields the protein CASSQDRSFAGSPLHF. The full variable domain, completed using reference TRBV5-5 and TRBJ1-6, is DAGVTQSPTHLIKTRGQQVTLRCSPISGHKSVSWYQQVLGQGPQFIFQYYEKEERGRGNFPDRFSARQFPNYSSELNVNALLLGDSALYLCASSQDRSFAGSPLHFGNGTRLTVT.

Here the CDR3 reads CASSIYPGGRGEAFF. Written as DNA, the CDR3 is TGTGCCAGTAGTATATATCCCGGGGGGCGCGGAGAAGCTTTCTTT. The chain couples TRBV19 to TRBJ1-1, with a tentative D call TRBD1 (6 bases). Trimming removed 2 bases from V and 8 bases from J, with 18 bases in between. There are 15 residues in the CDR3. Germline CDR1 and CDR2: LNHDA and SQIVND (reference sequence).

This clone was seen a single time. The chain employs TRBV19 and TRBJ1-3; TRBD1 matches 7 bases. The J segment lost 0 bases and the V segment lost 7 bases, leaving 9 bases of the junction unmatched. The CDR3 consists of 16 residues. Looked up from germline, CDR1 is LNHDA and CDR2 is SQIVND (reference sequence). CDR3 loop: CASIPTGPISGNTIYF. For the CDR3, the DNA is TGTGCCAGTATCCCGACAGGGCCGATCTCTGGAAACACCATATATTTT.

This chain uses TRBV6-2 or TRBV6-3 with TRBJ1-6, with D possibly TRBD1 on 6 matching bases. This CDR3 comprises 16 residues. CDR1 and CDR2 from the germline V gene are MNHEY and SVGEGT. Trimming stripped 2 bases from V and 0 bases from J, with 8 bases between. CDR3 in DNA: TGTGCCAGCAGTTACACAGGGAGCTCCTATAATTCACCCCTCCACTTT. Translated: CASSYTGSSYNSPLHF.

In this sample, this clone turned up once. The chain joins TRBV5-6 to TRBJ1-4; 9 bases are a match to TRBD1. V dropped 0 bases and J dropped 2; count of bases not matched to a gene: 5. Per germline, CDR1 SGHDT and CDR2 YYEEEE. CDR3 length: 17 amino acids. CDR3 in DNA: TGTGCCAGCAGCTTGGCGCCAGACAGGGGGACTAATGAAAAACTGTTTTTT. Translating it yields CASSLAPDRGTNEKLFF.

The chain uses TRBV9 and TRBJ1-4; 8 positions agree with TRBD1. This CDR3 is built from 15 residues. Looked up from germline, CDR1 is SGDLS and CDR2 is YYNGEE. With V trimmed by 4 bases and J by 8 bases, 10 bases remained unmatched. CDR3 loop: CASSLEDRAREKLFF. The DNA for the CDR3 is TGTGCCAGCAGCTTGGAGGACAGGGCGAGGGAAAAACTGTTTTTT.

This chain joins TRBV9 and TRBJ1-5; possible D gene TRBD1, 6 bases. The CDR3 spans 14 residues. Between the trimmed V and J ends, which lost 1 base and 7 bases, there was a span of 12 bases. Germline lookup yields CDR1 SGDLS and CDR2 YYNGEE. For the CDR3, the DNA is TGTGCCAGCAGCGTATTTCCAGGGGTACAGCCCCAGCATTTT. Protein: CASSVFPGVQPQHF.

The chain employs TRBV6-2 or TRBV6-3 and TRBJ1-1; no clear D gene. The ends were cut back, 5 bases at V and 0 bases at J, with 22 bases in the middle. CDR3 length: 18 amino acids. Germline CDR1 MNHEY, CDR2 SVGEGT. CDR3 DNA: TGTGCCAGCAGTCTCACGGCGGCCGTCCGTCCTATGAACACTGAAGCTTTCTTT. It encodes CASSLTAAVRPMNTEAFF.

CDR3 coding DNA: TGCAGCGTTGACGGGACTAGCAATTACAATGAGCAGTTCTTC. Amino acid sequence: CSVDGTSNYNEQFF. The chain recombines TRBV29-1 with TRBJ2-1; 9 positions agree with TRBD2. CDR3 length equals 14 residues. The V and J ends lost 3 bases and 4 bases, in that order; junction bases with no gene match: 4. Germline V gene lookup returns CDR1 SQVTM and CDR2 ANQGSEA.

This clone appeared a single time. The chain couples TRBV6-6 to TRBJ2-7; tentative D call: TRBD1 (6 bases). Germline CDR1 is MNHNY and CDR2 is SVGAGI (reference sequence). The CDR3 is 15 residues long. V was cut by 2 bases and J by 3 bases, with 14 bases left in between. The CDR3 DNA follows: TGTGCCAGCAGTTACCGCCGGGACACCCACTACGAGCAGTACTTC. Residues: CASSYRRDTHYEQYF.

This clone has a handful of counts. The rearrangement uses TRBV18 and TRBJ2-1, with 8 bases matching TRBD2. Per the germline V gene, CDR1 is KGHSH and CDR2 is LQKENI. The CDR3 runs to 14 residues. Trimming at V came to 7 bases and at J to 7 bases, leaving 9 bases not matched to a gene. CDR3 coding DNA: TGTGCCAGCTATAAGCGGGGGTCCGTAAATGAGCAGTTCTTC. Translation: CASYKRGSVNEQFF.

V usage is TRBV2 and J usage is TRBJ2-7; TRBD1 matches at 7 bases. Losses at the gene ends were 2 bases for V and 5 bases for J; bases not matched to a gene: 12. The CDR3 sequence is 16 residues long. Germline loops: CDR1 SNHLY, CDR2 FYNNEI. CDR3 bases: TGTGCCAGCAGTGAATTTTGGACAGGTCTGCCCCACGAGCAGTACTTC. It translates to CASSEFWTGLPHEQYF.

The chain uses TRBV5-1 and TRBJ1-1; the match to TRBD1 covers 11 bases. The CDR3 runs to 16 residues. V dropped 3 bases and J dropped 4; count of bases not matched to a gene: 8. In germline, CDR1 is SGHRS, CDR2 YFSETQ. This CDR3 reads CASSSWTGGEVTEAFF. CDR3 nucleotide sequence: TGCGCCAGCAGCTCCTGGACAGGGGGCGAAGTCACTGAAGCTTTCTTT.

The chain employs TRBV24-1 and TRBJ2-1, with D unclear. The CDR3 sequence is 16 residues long. V gave up 2 bases and J gave up 0 bases, with 10 bases separating them. Germline V gene sequence: CDR1 KGHDR, CDR2 SFDVKD. The CDR3 DNA is TGTGCCACCAGTGATTCGACTCAAAGCTCCTACAATGAGCAGTTCTTC. Its translation is CATSDSTQSSYNEQFF.

The V call is TRBV5-1, the J call TRBJ1-2; 11 bases are a match to TRBD1. The V segment lost 4 bases and the J segment 4 bases; nucleotides outside the gene matches: 9. The CDR3 covers 16 residues. In germline, CDR1 is SGHRS, CDR2 YFSETQ. CDR3 region: CASSPPGTGGLYGYTF. In DNA, the CDR3 is TGCGCCAGCAGCCCTCCCGGGACAGGGGGACTCTATGGCTACACCTTC.

V and J are TRBV7-3 and TRBJ2-1; 12 positions agree with TRBD2. Germline lookup yields CDR1 SGHTA and CDR2 FQGTGA. J lost 5 bases, V lost 4 bases, and 3 bases had no gene match. The CDR3 extends over 15 amino acids. As DNA, the CDR3 is TGTGCCAGCAGCTGGACTAGCGGGGCTAACAATGAGCAGTTCTTC. Translation gives CASSWTSGANNEQFF.